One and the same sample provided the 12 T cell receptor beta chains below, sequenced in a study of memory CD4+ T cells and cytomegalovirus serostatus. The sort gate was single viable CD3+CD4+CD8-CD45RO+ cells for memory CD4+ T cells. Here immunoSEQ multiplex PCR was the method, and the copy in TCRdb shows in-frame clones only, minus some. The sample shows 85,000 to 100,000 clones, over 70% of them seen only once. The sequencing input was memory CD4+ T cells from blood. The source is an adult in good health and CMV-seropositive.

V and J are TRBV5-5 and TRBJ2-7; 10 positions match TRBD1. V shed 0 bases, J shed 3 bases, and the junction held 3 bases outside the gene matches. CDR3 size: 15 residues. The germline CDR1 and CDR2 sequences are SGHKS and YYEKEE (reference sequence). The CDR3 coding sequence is TGTGCCAGCAGCTTGGCGGGACAGGGGTACTACGAGCAGTACTTC. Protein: CASSLAGQGYYEQYF. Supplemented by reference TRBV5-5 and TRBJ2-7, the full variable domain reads DAGVTQSPTHLIKTRGQQVTLRCSPISGHKSVSWYQQVLGQGPQFIFQYYEKEERGRGNFPDRFSARQFPNYSSELNVNALLLGDSALYLCASSLAGQGYYEQYFGPGTRLTVT.

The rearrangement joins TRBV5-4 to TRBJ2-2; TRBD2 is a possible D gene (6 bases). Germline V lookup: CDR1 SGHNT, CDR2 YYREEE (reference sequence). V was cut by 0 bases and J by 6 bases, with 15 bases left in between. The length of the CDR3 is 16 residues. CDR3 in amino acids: CASSLGGGDVAGELFF. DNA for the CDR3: TGTGCCAGCAGCTTGGGCGGCGGGGATGTGGCCGGGGAGCTGTTTTTT.

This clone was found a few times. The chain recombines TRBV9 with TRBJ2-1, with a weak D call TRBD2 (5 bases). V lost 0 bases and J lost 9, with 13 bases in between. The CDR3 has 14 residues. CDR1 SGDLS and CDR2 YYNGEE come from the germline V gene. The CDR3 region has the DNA TGTGCCAGCAGCGTAGCCGGACTTGCCCGTGAGCAGTTCTTC. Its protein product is CASSVAGLAREQFF.

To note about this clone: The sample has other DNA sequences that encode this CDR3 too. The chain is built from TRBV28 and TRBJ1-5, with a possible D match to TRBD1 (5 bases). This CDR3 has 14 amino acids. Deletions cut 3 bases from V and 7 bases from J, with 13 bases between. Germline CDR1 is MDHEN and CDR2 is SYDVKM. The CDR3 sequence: CASSLGQGDQPQHF. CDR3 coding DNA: TGTGCCAGCAGTTTGGGTCAGGGTGACCAGCCCCAGCATTTT. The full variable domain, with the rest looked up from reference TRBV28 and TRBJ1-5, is DVKVTQSSRYLVKRTGEKVFLECVQDMDHENMFWYRQDPGLGLRLIYFSYDVKMKEKGDIPEGYSVSREKKERFSLILESASTNQTSMYLCASSLGQGDQPQHFGDGTRLSIL.

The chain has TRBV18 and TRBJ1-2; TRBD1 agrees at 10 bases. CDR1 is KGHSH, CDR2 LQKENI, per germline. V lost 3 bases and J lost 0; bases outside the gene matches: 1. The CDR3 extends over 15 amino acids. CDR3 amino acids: CASSPGQGTNYGYTF. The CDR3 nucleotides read TGTGCCAGCTCACCGGGACAGGGGACTAACTATGGCTACACCTTC. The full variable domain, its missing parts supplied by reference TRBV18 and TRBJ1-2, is NAGVMQNPRHLVRRRGQEARLRCSPMKGHSHVYWYRQLPEEGLKFMVYLQKENIIDESGMPKERFSAEFPKEGPSILRIQQVVRGDSAAYFCASSPGQGTNYGYTFGSGTRLTVV.

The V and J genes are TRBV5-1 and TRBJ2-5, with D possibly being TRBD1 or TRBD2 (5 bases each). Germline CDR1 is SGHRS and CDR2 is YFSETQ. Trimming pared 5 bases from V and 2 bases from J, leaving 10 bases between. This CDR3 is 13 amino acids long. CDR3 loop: CASSWDGQETQYF. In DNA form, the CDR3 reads TGCGCCAGCAGTTGGGACGGTCAAGAGACCCAGTACTTC.

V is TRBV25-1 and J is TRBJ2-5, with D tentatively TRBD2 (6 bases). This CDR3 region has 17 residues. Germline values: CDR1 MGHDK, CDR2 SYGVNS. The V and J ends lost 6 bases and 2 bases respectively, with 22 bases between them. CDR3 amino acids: CASRGRAGRGGQETQYF. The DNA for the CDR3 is TGTGCCAGCAGGGGGCGGGCCGGGAGAGGTGGGCAAGAGACCCAGTACTTC.

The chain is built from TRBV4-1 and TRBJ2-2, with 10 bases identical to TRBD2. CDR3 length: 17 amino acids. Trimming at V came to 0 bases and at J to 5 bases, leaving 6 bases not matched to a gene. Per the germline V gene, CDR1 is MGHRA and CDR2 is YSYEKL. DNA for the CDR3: TGCGCCAGCAGCCAAGATAGCCCTAGCGGGAGTACCGGGGAGCTGTTTTTT. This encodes CASSQDSPSGSTGELFF.

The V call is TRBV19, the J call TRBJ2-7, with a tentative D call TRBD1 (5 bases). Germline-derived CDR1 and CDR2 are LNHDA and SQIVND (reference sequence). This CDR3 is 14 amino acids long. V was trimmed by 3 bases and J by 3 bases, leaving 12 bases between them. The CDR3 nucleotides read TGTGCCAGTAGTATTGGGCGGCAGGGCTACGAGCAGTACTTC. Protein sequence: CASSIGRQGYEQYF.

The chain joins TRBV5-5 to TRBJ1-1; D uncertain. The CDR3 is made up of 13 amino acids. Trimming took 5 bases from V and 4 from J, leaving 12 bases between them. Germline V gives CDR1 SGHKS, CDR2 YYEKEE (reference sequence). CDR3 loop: CASRKLGPTEAFF. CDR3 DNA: TGTGCCAGCAGAAAACTAGGGCCCACTGAAGCTTTCTTT. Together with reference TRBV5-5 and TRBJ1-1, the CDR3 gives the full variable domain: DAGVTQSPTHLIKTRGQQVTLRCSPISGHKSVSWYQQVLGQGPQFIFQYYEKEERGRGNFPDRFSARQFPNYSSELNVNALLLGDSALYLCASRKLGPTEAFFGQGTRLTVV.

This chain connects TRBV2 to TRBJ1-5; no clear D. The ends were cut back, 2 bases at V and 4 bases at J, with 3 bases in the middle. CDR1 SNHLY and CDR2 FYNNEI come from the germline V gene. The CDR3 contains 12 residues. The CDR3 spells CASSEPNQPQHF. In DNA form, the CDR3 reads TGTGCCAGCAGTGAACCTAATCAGCCCCAGCATTTT.

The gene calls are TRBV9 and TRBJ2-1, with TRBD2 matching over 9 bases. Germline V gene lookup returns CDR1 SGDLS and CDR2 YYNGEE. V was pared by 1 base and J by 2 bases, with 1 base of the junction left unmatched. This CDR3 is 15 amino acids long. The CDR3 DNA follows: TGTGCCAGCAGCGTATCTAGCGGGACCTACAATGAGCAGTTCTTC. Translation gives CASSVSSGTYNEQFF. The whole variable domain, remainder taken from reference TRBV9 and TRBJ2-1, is DSGVTQTPKHLITATGQRVTLRCSPRSGDLSVYWYQQSLDQGLQFLIQYYNGEERAKGNILERFSAQQFPDLHSELNLSSLELGDSALYFCASSVSSGTYNEQFFGPGTRLTVL.